Listed below are T cell receptor beta chains from one sample, sequenced in a study of blood T cell repertoires in COVID-19. Data came from immunoSEQ multiplex PCR; TCRdb stores just in-frame clones and leaves some out. Among 250,000 or so clones listed, 80% to 85% were seen once. Sequencing was done on a sample of PBMCs or T cells enriched from blood (not recorded which). The receptors stem from a man aged 50 to 59 who had recovered from COVID-19. Both conserved end residues are part of each CDR3. A D gene is named only where the DNA matches it firmly. The listing skips clone size in some rows; elsewhere it reads once, few, many or a size class.

size: once
V: TRBV11-2
D: NA
J: TRBJ1-2
CDR3: CASSLFPRQNYGYTF
DNA: TGTGCCAGCAGCTTATTCCCGCGACAGAACTATGGCTACACCTTC

size: NA
V: TRBV9
D: TRBD2
J: TRBJ2-3
CDR3: CASSPEGLAGGSSTDTQYF
DNA: TGTGCCAGCAGCCCGGAGGGACTAGCGGGGGGATCTAGCACAGATACGCAGTATTTT

size: once
V: TRBV19
D: NA
J: TRBJ2-1
CDR3: CASRERNALNEQFF
DNA: TGTGCCAGTAGGGAGCGGAACGCCCTCAATGAGCAGTTCTTC

size: NA
V: TRBV29-1
D: NA
J: TRBJ1-3
CDR3: CSGLQGLTPGNTIYF
DNA: TGCAGCGGACTCCAGGGACTCACCCCTGGAAACACCATATATTTT

size: NA
V: TRBV6-1
D: NA
J: TRBJ1-2
CDR3: CASSEADSYGYTF
DNA: TGTGCCAGCAGTGAAGCAGACAGCTATGGCTACACCTTC

size: NA
V: TRBV7-9
D: TRBD1
J: TRBJ1-1
CDR3: CASSSGDRGRGTEAFF
DNA: TGTGCCAGCAGCTCCGGGGACAGGGGTCGGGGCACTGAAGCTTTCTTT

size: NA
V: TRBV11-3
D: TRBD1
J: TRBJ2-7
CDR3: CASSLTGQGMGEQYF
DNA: TGTGCCAGCAGCTTAACAGGACAGGGGATGGGAGAGCAGTACTTC

size: NA
V: TRBV29-1
D: NA
J: TRBJ1-4
CDR3: CSVRTRATNEKLFF
DNA: TGCAGCGTACGCACCCGAGCAACTAATGAAAAACTGTTTTTT

size: once
V: TRBV5-1
D: NA
J: TRBJ1-1
CDR3: CASRPGANTEAFF
DNA: TGCGCCAGCAGGCCAGGGGCGAACACTGAAGCTTTCTTT

size: NA
V: TRBV19
D: NA
J: TRBJ1-6
CDR3: CASSIGRAEGSPLHF
DNA: TGTGCCAGTAGTATCGGCCGGGCTGAGGGATCACCCCTCCACTTT

size: few
V: TRBV5-8
D: NA
J: TRBJ1-5
CDR3: CASSGGWHLNQPQHF
DNA: TGTGCCAGCAGCGGGGGGTGGCACCTCAATCAGCCCCAGCATTTT

size: NA
V: TRBV15
D: TRBD2
J: TRBJ2-2
CDR3: CATSSRRTSGWVGSTGELFF
DNA: TGTGCCACCAGCAGCAGAAGGACTAGCGGGTGGGTGGGGTCTACCGGGGAGCTGTTTTTT

size: NA
V: TRBV9
D: TRBD2
J: TRBJ2-7
CDR3: CASSVGSSGGEEQYF
DNA: TGTGCCAGCAGCGTAGGCTCTAGCGGGGGGGAAGAGCAGTACTTC

size: once
V: TRBV5-1
D: TRBD2
J: TRBJ2-4
CDR3: CASSPAGSGGSLAKNIQYF
DNA: TGCGCCAGCAGCCCGGCGGGTAGCGGGGGGTCATTAGCCAAAAACATTCAGTACTTC

size: once
V: TRBV6-5
D: TRBD1
J: TRBJ1-2
CDR3: CATSGGTAKNGYTF
DNA: TGTGCCACAAGTGGTGGGACAGCAAAGAATGGCTACACCTTC

size: NA
V: TRBV9
D: TRBD2
J: TRBJ2-3
CDR3: CASSVASGGADTQYF
DNA: TGTGCCAGCAGCGTAGCCAGTGGGGGGGCAGATACGCAGTATTTT

size: once
V: TRBV6-2/TRBV6-3
D: NA
J: TRBJ2-1
CDR3: CASSYRRGGNEQFF
DNA: TGTGCCAGCAGTTACAGGAGGGGGGGCAATGAGCAGTTCTTC

size: NA
V: TRBV19
D: TRBD2
J: TRBJ2-3
CDR3: CASSFTSGKTDTQYF
DNA: TGTGCCAGTAGCTTTACTAGCGGGAAAACAGATACGCAGTATTTT

size: NA
V: TRBV7-9
D: TRBD1
J: TRBJ1-5
CDR3: CASSSWGRSRGLNQPQHF
DNA: TGTGCCAGCAGCTCCTGGGGAAGGTCCAGGGGGTTAAATCAGCCCCAGCATTTT

size: NA
V: TRBV5-1
D: TRBD1
J: TRBJ1-2
CDR3: CASSGDPGQGNYGYTF
DNA: TGCGCCAGCAGCGGAGATCCGGGACAGGGGAACTATGGCTACACCTTC

size: few
V: TRBV9
D: NA
J: TRBJ2-1
CDR3: CASSVEQVRNEQFF
DNA: TGTGCCAGCAGCGTCGAACAGGTCAGGAATGAGCAGTTCTTC

size: NA
V: TRBV11-2
D: NA
J: TRBJ2-2
CDR3: CASSLDISVRAGRDGELFF
DNA: TGTGCCAGCAGCTTAGATATTTCCGTTCGGGCGGGTCGAGACGGGGAGCTGTTTTTT

size: NA
V: TRBV20-1
D: TRBD2
J: TRBJ2-3
CDR3: CSASPSGRAQVGDTQYF
DNA: TGCAGTGCTAGTCCTAGCGGGAGGGCCCAGGTTGGAGATACGCAGTATTTT

size: few
V: TRBV5-4
D: NA
J: TRBJ1-1
CDR3: CASSFEMNSALNTEAFF
DNA: TGTGCCAGCAGCTTTGAGATGAACAGTGCTCTGAACACTGAAGCTTTCTTT

size: NA
V: TRBV12-5
D: NA
J: TRBJ2-5
CDR3: CASAVATGETQYF
DNA: TGTGCTAGTGCGGTCGCTACGGGGGAGACCCAGTACTTC

size: NA
V: TRBV3-1/TRBV3-2
D: TRBD2
J: TRBJ2-7
CDR3: CASSLSQRDYEQYF
DNA: TGTGCCAGCAGCCTAAGCCAGCGGGACTACGAGCAGTACTTC

size: few
V: TRBV5-1
D: NA
J: TRBJ1-1
CDR3: CASSLDAPGDTEAFF
DNA: TGCGCCAGCAGCTTGGATGCCCCCGGGGACACTGAAGCTTTCTTT

size: NA
V: TRBV9
D: TRBD1
J: TRBJ2-7
CDR3: CASSPRTGGSSYEQYF
DNA: TGTGCCAGCAGCCCCCGGACAGGGGGTAGCTCCTACGAGCAGTACTTC

size: NA
V: TRBV9
D: NA
J: TRBJ2-7
CDR3: CASSVALANYEQYF
DNA: TGTGCCAGCAGCGTAGCGCTAGCGAACTACGAGCAGTACTTC

size: NA
V: TRBV5-1
D: NA
J: TRBJ1-3
CDR3: CASSLFTGNSGNTIYF
DNA: TGCGCCAGCAGCTTGTTTACGGGGAACTCTGGAAACACCATATATTTT

size: NA
V: TRBV12-5
D: TRBD2
J: TRBJ2-1
CDR3: CASGHGLAGVNEQFF
DNA: TGTGCTAGTGGTCATGGACTAGCGGGGGTCAATGAGCAGTTCTTC

size: few
V: TRBV19
D: TRBD1
J: TRBJ2-3
CDR3: CATPLEGQDLRTDTLQGRTDTQYF
DNA: TGTGCCACCCCCCTGGAGGGACAGGACCTGAGGACAGATACCCTGCAGGGTAGGACAGATACGCAGTATTTT

size: NA
V: TRBV19
D: TRBD1
J: TRBJ2-7
CDR3: CARTGQGFRQAVDRVPVEQYF
DNA: TGTGCCAGGACCGGACAGGGCTTTAGACAGGCCGTAGATAGGGTCCCAGTCGAGCAGTACTTC

size: NA
V: TRBV7-2
D: TRBD1
J: TRBJ1-6
CDR3: CASSSRQGDSPLHF
DNA: TGTGCCAGCAGCTCTCGACAGGGTGATTCACCCCTCCACTTT

size: NA
V: TRBV30
D: NA
J: TRBJ1-6
CDR3: CAWSPGERVRSPLHF
DNA: TGTGCCTGGAGCCCCGGGGAAAGGGTCAGATCACCCCTCCACTTT

size: NA
V: TRBV30
D: NA
J: TRBJ1-5
CDR3: CAWSEGGNQPQHF
DNA: TGTGCCTGGAGTGAGGGCGGGAATCAGCCCCAGCATTTT

size: NA
V: TRBV6-1
D: TRBD1
J: TRBJ2-3
CDR3: CASSKGLTGLVDTQYF
DNA: TGTGCCAGCAGTAAAGGGTTGACAGGGTTGGTAGATACGCAGTATTTT

size: NA
V: TRBV7-2
D: NA
J: TRBJ1-4
CDR3: CASSAEGEKLFF
DNA: TGTGCCAGCAGCGCGGAGGGTGAAAAACTGTTTTTT

size: NA
V: TRBV4-1
D: NA
J: TRBJ2-3
CDR3: CASSQGAGPTDTQYF
DNA: TGCGCCAGCAGCCAAGGGGCGGGGCCCACAGATACGCAGTATTTT

size: NA
V: TRBV6-2/TRBV6-3
D: TRBD2
J: TRBJ2-2
CDR3: CASSRTLAGAGELFF
DNA: TGTGCCAGCAGTCGGACACTAGCGGGAGCCGGGGAGCTGTTTTTT